A selection of T cell receptor beta chains follows, all from one sample in a study of early T cells in non-severe SARS-CoV-2 infection. MiXCR was run by TCRdb on the 5' RACE reads, yielding one entry per CDR3 protein. The sample has about 90,000 distinct CDR3 sequences, 14% seen once. The sample comprised whole blood. Receptors originate from an adult who was a healthcare worker with PCR-confirmed SARS-CoV-2 infection or an uninfected control (not recorded which). Each CDR3 is given with its conserved first and last residue. A D gene is named only where the DNA matches it firmly. Clone size is shown for a subset of rows, as once, few, many or a class of expanded clone.

>TRBJ2-3|TRBV19|many|TRBD2
TGTGCCAGTAGTTCGACGGGACTAGCGGTAAATACGCAGTATTTT
CASSSTGLAVNTQYF
>TRBJ2-1|TRBV3-1|.|TRBD1
TGTGCCAGCAGCCACACGACAGGGTATGAGCAGTTCTTC
CASSHTTGYEQFF
>TRBJ2-3|TRBV6-5|few|TRBD2
TGTGCCAGCAGTTACTCCCCCCGGGAGGGCGGAACAGATACGCAGTATTTT
CASSYSPREGGTDTQYF
>TRBJ2-1|TRBV6-6|.|.
TGTGCCAGCAAAAACAACAATGAGCAGTTCTTC
CASKNNNEQFF
>TRBJ2-7|TRBV6-5|many|TRBD2
TGTGCCAGCACCACATATAGCGGGAGCTCCTACGAGCAGTACTTC
CASTTYSGSSYEQYF
>TRBJ2-1|TRBV3-1|.|TRBD2
TGTGCCAGCAGCCAAGTCGGGACTAGCCCGTACAATGAGCAGTTCTTC
CASSQVGTSPYNEQFF
>TRBJ1-1|TRBV12-3/TRBV12-4|.|.
TGTGCCAGCAGTCCGGCCGGGAGGGGGAACACTGAAGCTTTCTTT
CASSPAGRGNTEAFF
>TRBJ1-1|TRBV29-1|medium-sized|TRBD1
TGCAGCGCCCACAGGGGGACTGAAGCTTTCTTT
CSAHRGTEAFF
>TRBJ1-1|TRBV5-4|few|TRBD1
TGTGTCAGCAGCTTGGAAAAGGGGGCGAACACTGAAGCTTTCTTT
CVSSLEKGANTEAFF
>TRBJ1-1|TRBV12-3/TRBV12-4|.|.
TGTGCCAGCAGTTTAACGGGCGCTGAAGCTTTCTTT
CASSLTGAEAFF
>TRBJ2-1|TRBV27|many|TRBD2
TGTGCCAGCAGTCCACCTAGCGGGAGCGCCAGGGGTGAGCAGTTCTTC
CASSPPSGSARGEQFF
>TRBJ2-7|TRBV29-1|few|TRBD2
TGCAGCGTCGAAGCCGGGACTAGCGGCTACGAGCAGTACTTC
CSVEAGTSGYEQYF
>TRBJ2-5|TRBV5-4|many|.
TGTGCCAGCAGCTCTTTTCAGGGTCGAGAGACCCAGTACTTC
CASSSFQGRETQYF
>TRBJ1-5|TRBV9|few|TRBD1
TGTGCCAGCAGCGCCGGGACAGGGGACCGCGGGCCCCAGCATTTT
CASSAGTGDRGPQHF
>TRBJ2-2|TRBV30|many|.
TGTGCCTGGAGCCAAGACGGGACATTCGGGGAGCTGTTTTTT
CAWSQDGTFGELFF
>TRBJ2-1|TRBV20-1|few|TRBD2
TGCAGTGCTAGAGGAGTAGGAGCGGGAGGATCCTACAATGAGCAGTTCTTC
CSARGVGAGGSYNEQFF
>TRBJ2-1|TRBV7-9|.|TRBD2
TGTGCCAGCAGATCCGGACTAGCGGCCTACAATGAGCAGTTCTTC
CASRSGLAAYNEQFF
>TRBJ2-3|TRBV28|many|TRBD2
TGTGCCAGCAGGCGATCGACTAGCGGGACCAGAGATACGCAGTATTTT
CASRRSTSGTRDTQYF
>TRBJ1-5|TRBV4-2|many|.
TGTGCCAGCAGCCCTTTGTTACAGAGTTTGGGCCAGCCCCAGCATTTT
CASSPLLQSLGQPQHF
>TRBJ1-1|TRBV6-5|few|.
TGTGCCAGCAGGTCCGACAGGATAGCCGCTGAAGCTTTCTTT
CASRSDRIAAEAFF
>TRBJ2-3|TRBV28|.|.
TGTGCCAGCAGTTCCACAGAGATTACAGATACGCAGTATTTT
CASSSTEITDTQYF
>TRBJ2-2|TRBV7-7|.|.
TGTGCCAGCAGTCCTTACACCGGGGAGCTGTTTTTT
CASSPYTGELFF
>TRBJ1-4|TRBV7-9|few|.
TGTGCCAGCAGCTTAGGGGGCAGGAAAAGGTTT
CASSLGGRKRF
>TRBJ2-6|TRBV11-2|few|.
TGTGCCACCCAACCCCTGAGATTCGACGGGGCCAACGTCCTGACTTTC
CATQPLRFDGANVLTF
>TRBJ2-2|TRBV20-1|many|TRBD2
TGCAGTGCCCTTGGACTAGCGGGAGGGCCAGGATCCGGGGAGCTGTTTTTT
CSALGLAGGPGSGELFF
>TRBJ2-1|TRBV2|.|TRBD2
TGTGCCAGCAGTGACCCCGGACTAGCTATCGATGAGCAGTTCTTC
CASSDPGLAIDEQFF
>TRBJ2-1|TRBV29-1|.|TRBD1
TGCAGCGGGGGACAGGGAAATCGAAATGAGCAGTTCTTC
CSGGQGNRNEQFF
>TRBJ2-2|TRBV7-9|few|.
TGTGCCAGCAGCCCTGACACCGGGGAGCTGTTTTTT
CASSPDTGELFF
>TRBJ2-7|TRBV29-1|few|.
TGCAGCGGGGCATGGAGCTCCTACGAGCAGTACTTC
CSGAWSSYEQYF
>TRBJ2-2|TRBV7-2|few|.
TGTGCCAGCAGCTTAGACGGTTTCGGGGAGCTGTTTTTT
CASSLDGFGELFF
>TRBJ2-7|TRBV3-1|.|.
TGTGCCAGCAGCCAAGAGGTCGGACTCTCCTACGAGCAGTACTTC
CASSQEVGLSYEQYF
>TRBJ1-5|TRBV19|.|TRBD1
TGTGCCAGTAGCGACAGGGAAGGCAATCAGCCCCAGCATTTT
CASSDREGNQPQHF
>TRBJ2-7|TRBV30|few|.
TGTGCCTGGAGCCGAGACAGGTACTCCTACGAGCAGTACTTC
CAWSRDRYSYEQYF
>TRBJ2-1|TRBV4-1|.|TRBD1
TGCGCCAGCAGCCCCCGGACAGGGTCGTACAATGAGCAGTTCTTC
CASSPRTGSYNEQFF
>TRBJ2-1|TRBV11-2|many|.
TGTGCCAGCAGACTTAGAGCTGCCTCTGTGCAGTTCTTC
CASRLRAASVQFF
>TRBJ2-3|TRBV6-5|.|TRBD2
TGTACCAGCAGTTACTCGGCGGGAGTGACAGATACGCAGTATTTT
CTSSYSAGVTDTQYF
>TRBJ2-7|TRBV20-1|.|.
TGCAGTGCTTACCGGACGGGGGCTGGGGAGCAGTACTTC
CSAYRTGAGEQYF
>TRBJ2-5|TRBV4-1|few|.
TGCGCCAGCAGCCAAGAGGCAGGTCCTCAAGAGACCCAGTACTTC
CASSQEAGPQETQYF
>TRBJ2-5|TRBV29-1|few|TRBD1
TGCAGCGTGGGACAGATCCAAGAGACCCAGTACTTC
CSVGQIQETQYF
>TRBJ2-6|TRBV7-9|few|.
TGTGCCAGCAGCCATCGGACTGTTGCTGGGGCCAACGTCCTGACTTTC
CASSHRTVAGANVLTF
>TRBJ2-2|TRBV9|.|.
TGTGCCAGCAGCGTAGCGACCGGGGAGCTGTTTTTT
CASSVATGELFF
>TRBJ2-2|TRBV5-4|.|TRBD2
TGTGCCAGCAGCTTCCCCCGGACTAGCGGTGGCGGGGAGCTGTTTTTT
CASSFPRTSGGGELFF